This entry lists 21 T cell receptor beta chains sequenced from one sample in a study of cytomegalovirus exposure and HLA in healthy donors. The PCR made use of 60 Vbeta and 13 Jbeta primers. The repertoire was sequenced with immunoSEQ multiplex PCR; TCRdb's copy has only in-frame clones and lacks some. The sample has about 160,000 clones; about 85% are singletons. The sample taken for sequencing was PBMCs. Every receptor here comes from a man between 18 and 29 years old in good health and CMV-seropositive.

The rearrangement joins TRBV7-3 to TRBJ2-1; 7 bases fit TRBD1. Unmatched junction bases numbered 4, after V lost 5 bases and J lost 3 bases. The CDR3 totals 14 residues. Germline CDR1 is SGHTA and CDR2 is FQGTGA. CDR3 amino acids: CASSQTGLYNEQFF. In DNA form, the CDR3 reads TGTGCCAGCAGCCAGACAGGGCTCTACAATGAGCAGTTCTTC.

The gene calls are TRBV7-9 and TRBJ2-1, with 8 bases lining up with TRBD2. CDR1 and CDR2 (germline): SEHNR, FQNEAQ (reference sequence). The V gene end was trimmed by 1 base and the J gene end by 6 bases; junction bases not matched to a gene: 5. The CDR3 contains 15 residues. DNA for the CDR3: TGTGCCAGCAGCTTAGTGGCGGGGGGCGTCAATGAGCAGTTCTTC. This gives the protein CASSLVAGGVNEQFF.

The rearrangement links TRBV29-1 to TRBJ1-1, with TRBD1 matching over 11 bases. V was pared by 6 bases and J by 4 bases, with 4 bases of the junction left unmatched. Per germline, CDR1 SQVTM and CDR2 ANQGSEA. The length of the CDR3 is 13 residues. The CDR3: CSVRGQGATEAFF. The CDR3 DNA reads TGCAGCGTACGCGGACAGGGGGCCACTGAAGCTTTCTTT.

The chain links TRBV5-4 to TRBJ1-1, with a tentative D call TRBD1 (5 bases). This CDR3 has 14 amino acids. Trimming took 0 bases from V and 1 from J, leaving 7 bases between them. Germline V CDR1 and CDR2: SGHNT, YYREEE (reference sequence). Here the CDR3 reads CASSLVQGNTEAFF. The CDR3, as DNA: TGTGCCAGCAGCTTGGTCCAGGGGAACACTGAAGCTTTCTTT.

The CDR3 loop is CASSGQGADNSPLHF. The CDR3 DNA reads TGTGCCAGCAGTGGACAGGGGGCTGATAATTCACCCCTCCACTTT. The chain joins TRBV6-1 to TRBJ1-6, with 10 bases fitting TRBD1. Trimming removed 4 bases from V and 5 bases from J; junction bases left unmatched: 2. Germline CDR1 is MNHNS and CDR2 is SASEGT. This CDR3 is 15 amino acids long.

The chain carries TRBV5-1 and TRBJ2-3; D is possibly TRBD2 (5 bases). Trimming cost V 0 bases and J 3 bases, with 11 bases left between them. CDR3 size: 15 residues. CDR1 SGHRS and CDR2 YFSETQ come from the germline V gene. CDR3 in DNA: TGCGCCAGCAGCTTGGGGGCCCCGGGAACAGATACGCAGTATTTT. Its translation: CASSLGAPGTDTQYF.

The genes are TRBV6-1 and TRBJ1-2; 11 bases align to TRBD1. The CDR3 is made up of 18 amino acids. J was trimmed by 8 bases and V by 4 bases; bases with no gene match: 18. From germline, CDR1 is MNHNS and CDR2 SASEGT. CDR3: CASSVGGPLGQGAPGYTF. The DNA of the CDR3 is TGTGCCAGCAGTGTCGGAGGCCCCCTCGGACAGGGGGCGCCGGGCTACACCTTC.

This clone was seen only once. The chain uses TRBV7-9 and TRBJ1-1; D remains ambiguous. Germline CDR1 reads SEHNR; CDR2 reads FQNEAQ (reference sequence). This CDR3 is 14 amino acids long. The V end was cut by 5 bases, the J end by 5 bases, with 15 bases between. CDR3 bases: TGTGCCAGCAGCCCATACGGAGCGGGGACTGAAGCTTTCTTT. This sequence encodes CASSPYGAGTEAFF.

The V gene is TRBV25-1, the J gene TRBJ1-1, with TRBD1 as a possible D gene (6 bases). Trimming pared 7 bases from V and 3 bases from J, leaving 15 bases between. CDR1 and CDR2 (germline): MGHDK, SYGVNS. The CDR3 runs 14 residues. CDR3 amino acids: CASKAGGGHTEAFF. In nucleotides, the CDR3 is TGTGCCAGCAAAGCTGGGGGGGGCCACACTGAAGCTTTCTTT.

The chain combines TRBV15 with TRBJ1-5; D ambiguous. Germline CDR1 LNHNV, CDR2 YYDKDF (reference sequence). The CDR3 covers 13 residues. V lost 0 bases and J 7 bases, leaving 7 bases between the germline ends. The CDR3 reads CATSRDSAQPQHF. The CDR3 DNA reads as TGTGCCACCAGCAGAGATAGTGCCCAGCCCCAGCATTTT.

The rearrangement uses TRBV5-5 and TRBJ2-2; D ambiguous. The V gene's germline CDR1 is SGHKS and CDR2 YYEKEE (reference sequence). The CDR3 totals 16 residues. V lost 1 base and J lost 4, with 14 bases in between. CDR3 in DNA: TGTGCCAGCAGCTTGCCGAACAGTGTGGCCACCGGGGAGCTGTTTTTT. Translation gives CASSLPNSVATGELFF. Variable domain in full (rest from reference TRBV5-5 and TRBJ2-2): DAGVTQSPTHLIKTRGQQVTLRCSPISGHKSVSWYQQVLGQGPQFIFQYYEKEERGRGNFPDRFSARQFPNYSSELNVNALLLGDSALYLCASSLPNSVATGELFFGEGSRLTVL.

The chain couples TRBV5-1 to TRBJ2-4, with TRBD1 matching 9 bases. This CDR3 region has 16 residues. The germline gives CDR1 SGHRS, CDR2 YFSETQ. Trimming took 2 bases from V and 1 from J; bases not matched to a gene: 4. The CDR3 spells CASSFTGGMAKNIQYF. In DNA, the CDR3 is TGCGCCAGCAGCTTTACAGGGGGCATGGCCAAAAACATTCAGTACTTC. Full variable domain (remainder filled in from reference TRBV5-1 and TRBJ2-4): KAGVTQTPRYLIKTRGQQVTLSCSPISGHRSVSWYQQTPGQGLQFLFEYFSETQRNKGNFPGRFSGRQFSNSRSEMNVSTLELGDSALYLCASSFTGGMAKNIQYFGAGTRLSVL.

The V gene is TRBV7-9, the J gene TRBJ1-2; D is undetermined. Germline CDR1 is SEHNR and CDR2 is FQNEAQ (reference sequence). V lost 5 bases, J lost 1 base, and 5 bases lay in between. This CDR3 is 12 amino acids long. DNA of the CDR3: TGTGCCAGCAGCCCTAATAACTATGGCTACACCTTC. It encodes CASSPNNYGYTF.

The gene calls are TRBV13 and TRBJ2-7, with D uncertain. The CDR3 is 15 residues long. Germline V CDR1 and CDR2: PRHDT, FYEKMQ (reference sequence). V was clipped by 2 bases and J by 0 bases, with 11 bases between them. The CDR3 region is CASSLHTGASYEQYF. CDR3 sequence (DNA): TGTGCCAGCAGCTTACATACCGGAGCCTCCTACGAGCAGTACTTC.

In this sample, this clone turned up once. The CDR3 coding sequence is TGTGCCACCCGAGCGGTAGCCAAAAACATTCAGTACTTC. This sequence encodes CATRAVAKNIQYF. The chain carries TRBV6-5 and TRBJ2-4; a possible D gene is TRBD2 (5 bases). Per germline, CDR1 MNHEY and CDR2 SVGAGI. CDR3 length: 13 amino acids. Trimming stripped 10 bases from V and 0 bases from J, with 10 bases between.

This clone has only one observation. The chain joins TRBV6-1 to TRBJ1-2; D perhaps matches TRBD1 (5 bases). The CDR3 is 14 amino acids. Trimming left V 5 bases short and J 5 bases short, with 15 bases between. Germline V gives CDR1 MNHNS, CDR2 SASEGT. The CDR3 region is CASSQGGAGYGYTF. CDR3 sequence (DNA): TGTGCCAGCAGTCAGGGAGGTGCAGGATATGGCTACACCTTC.

This clone is a singleton in its sample. The rearrangement links TRBV20-1 to TRBJ1-1, with 8 positions matching TRBD1. The CDR3 runs 11 residues. The germline V gene has CDR1 DFQATT and CDR2 SNEGSKA (reference sequence). In nucleotides, the CDR3 is TGCACCTCGGACAGGGACACTGAAGCTTTCTTT. Encoded protein: CTSDRDTEAFF.

The CDR3 reads CASSQGARVGTEAFF. The CDR3 bases are TGTGCCAGCAGCCAAGGGGCCAGGGTGGGAACTGAAGCTTTCTTT. The rearrangement joins TRBV16 to TRBJ1-1; D may be TRBD1 (5 bases). CDR1 KGHSY and CDR2 FQNENV come from the germline V gene. The ends were cut back, 2 bases at V and 5 bases at J, with 15 bases in the middle. The CDR3 spans 15 residues.

This chain links TRBV10-3 with TRBJ2-1; the match to TRBD2 covers 14 bases. This CDR3 has 19 residues. The germline gives CDR1 ENHRY, CDR2 SYGVKD. The V segment lost 6 bases and the J segment 7 bases; nucleotides outside the gene matches: 17. Here the CDR3 DNA reads TGTGCCATCAGCGGACCGGAGGGACTAGCGGGGGTGAAGGGGAATGAGCAGTTCTTC. This gives the protein CAISGPEGLAGVKGNEQFF.

CDR3 sequence reads: CASSLILAEQFF. DNA for the CDR3: TGCGCCAGCAGCTTAATCCTAGCGGAGCAGTTCTTC. V is TRBV5-1 and J is TRBJ2-1; TRBD2 might be the D (6 bases). CDR1 is SGHRS and CDR2 is YFSETQ in the germline V gene. The ends were cut back, 2 bases at V and 10 bases at J, with 10 bases in the middle. The CDR3 length is 12 residues.

This clone has only a few counts. The chain links TRBV7-6 to TRBJ2-3; D ambiguous. Germline-derived CDR1 and CDR2 are SGHVS and FNYEAQ. V dropped 6 bases and J dropped 1 base, with 5 bases sitting between them. The CDR3 extends over 12 amino acids. CDR3 bases: TGTGCCAGCAGTTCTCGCACAGATACGCAGTATTTT. Translation: CASSSRTDTQYF.